These T cell receptor beta chains were read from a single sample in a study of T cell repertoires in cytomegalovirus infection. These TCRs are of unknown antigen specificity. In TCRdb, the reads were re-called with MiXCR into one record per CDR3 protein. This table has 650,000 to 850,000 distinct CDR3 sequences, almost 30% appearing once. The specimen was cultured CD8+ T cells from PBMCs, collected from culture after CMV antigen stimulation. The receptors stem from a human donor in good health (CMV status not recorded). Some clones in this sample may be carry-over from other donors' samples. The CDR3 runs from the conserved cysteine through the conserved F or W. Each record gives: V gene, D gene, J gene, clone size, CDR3 protein, CDR3 DNA. A D gene is named only where the DNA matches it firmly. Where a row states a size, it is once, few, many or the class of an expanded clone; other rows omit it.

TRBV6-6	-	TRBJ2-7	-	CASSPDTYEQYF	TGTGCCAGCAGCCCGGACACCTACGAGCAGTACTTC
TRBV18	-	TRBJ2-1	-	CASSPGAESFYNEQFF	TGTGCCAGCTCACCCGGGGCAGAGAGCTTCTACAATGAGCAGTTCTTC
TRBV5-1	TRBD1	TRBJ1-1	-	CASSMGQGADEAFF	TGCGCCAGCAGCATGGGACAGGGGGCGGATGAAGCTTTCTTT
TRBV2	TRBD2	TRBJ2-5	-	CASSDGAGREETQYF	TGTGCCAGCAGTGATGGGGCAGGGAGGGAAGAGACCCAGTACTTC
TRBV5-4	TRBD1	TRBJ1-4	few	CASSLRQGAVEEKLFF	TGTGCCAGCAGCTTGAGACAGGGGGCCGTAGAGGAAAAACTGTTTTTT
TRBV19	-	TRBJ1-1	few	CASSPGLYTEAFF	TGTGCCAGTAGTCCGGGGCTGTACACTGAAGCTTTCTTT
TRBV2	-	TRBJ1-1	-	CASIVPEAFF	TGTGCCAGCATTGTTCCTGAAGCTTTCTTT
TRBV9	TRBD2	TRBJ2-5	-	CASSVAGASGGETQYF	TGTGCCAGCAGCGTAGCCGGGGCTAGCGGGGGGGAGACCCAGTACTTC
TRBV14	-	TRBJ1-2	once	CASSHSTRQINYGYTF	TGTGCCAGCAGCCATTCTACTCGACAGATTAACTATGGCTACACCTTC
TRBV7-2	TRBD2	TRBJ2-7	few	CASSLAPGGGAPGEQYF	TGTGCCAGCAGCTTAGCGCCCGGCGGGGGGGCCCCGGGCGAGCAGTACTTC
TRBV7-6	TRBD1	TRBJ1-2	few	CASSVGQVESANYGYTF	TGTGCCAGCAGCGTCGGACAGGTGGAGTCGGCTAACTATGGCTACACCTTC
TRBV7-9	-	TRBJ1-2	-	CASSYTESWYGYTF	TGTGCCAGCAGCTATACAGAGAGCTGGTATGGCTACACCTTC
TRBV6-6	-	TRBJ2-7	few	CASKGGHEQYF	TGTGCCAGCAAGGGGGGGCACGAGCAGTACTTC
TRBV2	TRBD2	TRBJ2-1	-	CASSDSGLGIDEQFF	TGTGCCAGCAGTGATTCAGGACTAGGAATTGATGAGCAGTTCTTC
TRBV10-3	TRBD1	TRBJ2-5	many	CAISESKFPGQGIEETQYF	TGTGCCATCAGTGAGTCAAAATTTCCGGGACAGGGAATTGAAGAGACCCAGTACTTC
TRBV4-1	-	TRBJ1-3	-	CASSQEGGNSGNTIYF	TGCGCCAGCAGCCAAGAGGGTGGGAACTCTGGAAACACCATATATTTT
TRBV9	TRBD2	TRBJ2-3	-	CASRSGGVQYF	TGTGCCAGCAGAAGCGGGGGGGTGCAGTATTTT
TRBV19	TRBD1	TRBJ1-6	few	CASSTTKTGAYNSPLHF	TGTGCCAGTAGTACAACGAAGACAGGGGCCTATAATTCACCCCTCCACTTT
TRBV5-5	-	TRBJ1-2	-	CASSLGDGPGYTF	TGTGCCAGCAGCTTGGGGGACGGGCCTGGCTACACCTTC
TRBV7-2	TRBD2	TRBJ2-1	many	CASSPSLAGGNNEQFF	TGTGCCAGCAGCCCATCCCTAGCGGGGGGGAACAATGAGCAGTTCTTC
TRBV2	-	TRBJ2-1	-	CASSKQLGGKNNEQFF	TGTGCCAGCAGTAAGCAACTAGGGGGAAAGAACAATGAGCAGTTCTTC
TRBV19	-	TRBJ2-1	-	CAAGSQGRYNEQFF	TGTGCCGCGGGCAGTCAGGGCCGTTACAATGAGCAGTTCTTC
TRBV7-6	-	TRBJ2-7	many	CASSLGRIKPSHEQYF	TGTGCCAGCAGTCTTGGACGGATTAAACCCTCGCACGAGCAGTACTTC
TRBV12-5	-	TRBJ1-1	-	CASGLSPITEAFF	TGTGCTAGTGGTTTGAGCCCGATCACTGAAGCTTTCTTT
TRBV5-6	TRBD1	TRBJ1-1	-	CASGLLGQGRFF	TGTGCCAGCGGCTTGTTGGGACAGGGGAGGTTCTTT
TRBV5-4	-	TRBJ1-4	-	CASSIKGTNEKLFF	TGTGCCAGCAGTATTAAAGGGACTAATGAAAAACTGTTTTTT
TRBV28	-	TRBJ1-1	few	CASSPWAGLATEAFF	TGTGCCAGCAGTCCATGGGCAGGGCTAGCCACTGAAGCTTTCTTT
TRBV7-8	TRBD2	TRBJ2-1	many	CASSLAIAGGNDNEQFF	TGTGCCAGCAGCTTAGCGATAGCGGGGGGGAACGACAATGAGCAGTTCTTC
TRBV7-9	-	TRBJ2-3	-	CASSLTPQSTDTQYF	TGTGCCAGCAGCTTAACCCCACAGAGCACAGATACGCAGTATTTT
TRBV4-1	-	TRBJ2-2	-	CASSQGAENTGELFF	TGCGCCAGCAGCCAAGGGGCAGAAAACACCGGGGAGCTGTTTTTT
TRBV20-1	-	TRBJ1-1	-	CSARAPTGGGVNTEAFF	TGCAGTGCTAGAGCTCCGACAGGTGGGGGTGTGAACACTGAAGCTTTCTTT
TRBV27	-	TRBJ1-1	-	CASSPTYRAMNTEAFF	TGTGCCAGCAGTCCGACTTACAGGGCTATGAACACTGAAGCTTTCTTT
TRBV19	-	TRBJ2-1	few	CASSEVSSYNEQFF	TGTGCCAGTAGTGAGGTGAGCTCCTACAATGAGCAGTTCTTC
TRBV11-2	-	TRBJ2-3	many	CASSLPPTQYF	TGTGCCAGCAGCTTACCGCCTACGCAGTATTTT
TRBV10-1	-	TRBJ1-2	-	CASSESRGGVGGYTF	TGCGCCAGCAGTGAGTCGAGAGGGGGAGTTGGTGGCTACACCTTC
TRBV24-1	-	TRBJ2-2	few	CATSESSTTGELFF	TGTGCCACCAGTGAGTCTTCTACCACCGGGGAGCTGTTTTTT
TRBV6-6	-	TRBJ1-5	-	CASSGRGVLYSNQPQHF	TGTGCCAGCAGCGGCAGGGGAGTTCTATATAGCAATCAGCCCCAGCATTTT
TRBV5-6	-	TRBJ1-5	few	CASSLQQGLLHF	TGTGCCAGCAGCTTGCAGCAGGGTCTACTGCATTTT
TRBV6-1	-	TRBJ2-7	-	CASIQYGTPSYEQYF	TGTGCCAGCATTCAATACGGGACACCTTCCTACGAGCAGTACTTC
TRBV2	-	TRBJ2-2	-	CAITRRTGELFF	TGTGCCATTACTAGACGGACCGGGGAGCTGTTTTTT
TRBV20-1	-	TRBJ2-5	few	CSASPKTDQETQYF	TGCAGTGCTAGCCCCAAGACCGATCAAGAGACCCAGTACTTC
TRBV12-3/TRBV12-4	TRBD2	TRBJ2-5	many	CASTGSGEETQYF	TGTGCCAGTACCGGGAGCGGGGAAGAGACCCAGTACTTC
TRBV4-1	-	TRBJ2-7	-	CASSQEVGEQYF	TGCGCCAGCAGCCAGGAGGTGGGCGAGCAGTACTTC
TRBV29-1	TRBD1	TRBJ1-2	-	CSVPRTGHGYTF	TGCAGCGTTCCTAGGACAGGTCATGGCTACACCTTC
TRBV5-1	-	TRBJ2-1	-	CASSLYFSDSYNEQFF	TGCGCCAGCAGCTTGTATTTCAGCGACTCCTACAATGAGCAGTTCTTC
TRBV9	-	TRBJ2-2	-	CASSVKGRPAGELFF	TGTGCCAGCAGCGTTAAGGGGCGACCAGCCGGGGAGCTGTTTTTT
TRBV2	-	TRBJ1-3	few	CASSEDGLGGNTIYF	TGTGCCAGCAGTGAAGACGGTCTGGGGGGAAACACCATATATTTT
TRBV6-2/TRBV6-3	-	TRBJ1-1	-	CASTPPGTRAFF	TGTGCCAGCACCCCCCCAGGGACAAGAGCTTTCTTT
TRBV4-2	TRBD1	TRBJ1-1	-	CASSQMTGVNTEAFF	TGTGCCAGCAGCCAGATGACAGGGGTGAACACTGAAGCTTTCTTT
TRBV7-2	-	TRBJ1-6	many	CASSLDRAGNSPLHF	TGTGCCAGCAGCTTAGATAGGGCAGGGAATTCACCCCTCCACTTT
TRBV7-2	-	TRBJ1-6	-	CASSLEGAPLHF	TGTGCCAGCAGCTTAGAAGGGGCACCCCTCCACTTT
TRBV20-1	TRBD2	TRBJ2-1	many	CSATRERGGYNEQFF	TGCAGTGCTACCCGAGAGCGGGGGGGTTACAATGAGCAGTTCTTC
TRBV4-1	TRBD1	TRBJ1-1	few	CASSQGQFMNTEAFF	TGCGCCAGCAGCCAGGGACAGTTCATGAACACTGAAGCTTTCTTT
TRBV14	-	TRBJ1-6	few	CASSHFLVYSPLHF	TGTGCCAGCAGCCACTTTCTGGTCTATTCACCCCTCCACTTT
TRBV7-2	-	TRBJ1-6	many	CASSLGRQRNSPLHF	TGTGCCAGCAGCTTAGGTAGACAGAGGAATTCACCCCTCCACTTT
TRBV7-9	TRBD2	TRBJ2-1	-	CASSLDISGGTYNEQFF	TGTGCCAGCAGCTTAGACATAAGCGGGGGGACCTACAATGAGCAGTTCTTC
TRBV7-3	TRBD1	TRBJ2-6	-	CASSRPQGAGANVLTF	TGTGCCAGCAGCCGGCCGCAGGGGGCCGGGGCCAACGTCCTGACTTTC
TRBV6-5	-	TRBJ2-2	many	CASSYSAAITGELFF	TGTGCCAGCAGTTACTCGGCGGCCATCACCGGGGAGCTGTTTTTT
TRBV7-9	TRBD1	TRBJ1-2	few	CASSSTGGVGYGYTF	TGTGCCAGCAGCTCGACAGGGGGCGTTGGATATGGCTACACCTTC